The present T cell receptor (beta chain) was sequenced within a study of blood T cell repertoires in COVID-19. The overall study: Collection of acute and convalescent COVID-19 samples took place in the United States, Italy and Spain.

Enrolled during active infection, Seattle patients were then followed longitudinally. The ends were cut back, 0 bases at V and 5 bases at J, with 12 bases in the middle. CDR3 length equals 15 residues. Germline assignment: CDR1 SGHRS and CDR2 YFSETQ. This table comes from immunoSEQ multiplex PCR, and its TCRdb copy is limited to in-frame clones, with some not included. Counted here are about 230,000 clones, about nine tenths occurring once; the ten biggest clones make up roughly 10%. Sequencing was performed on peripheral blood. The TCR originated in a man between 45 and 60 years old with COVID-19, enrolled during active disease. This rearrangement joins TRBV5-1 to TRBJ1-5; perhaps TRBD1 as D (5 bases). CDR3: CASSLGQGRDQPQHF. CDR3 coding DNA: TGCGCCAGCAGCTTGGGGCAGGGCCGGGATCAGCCCCAGCATTTT.